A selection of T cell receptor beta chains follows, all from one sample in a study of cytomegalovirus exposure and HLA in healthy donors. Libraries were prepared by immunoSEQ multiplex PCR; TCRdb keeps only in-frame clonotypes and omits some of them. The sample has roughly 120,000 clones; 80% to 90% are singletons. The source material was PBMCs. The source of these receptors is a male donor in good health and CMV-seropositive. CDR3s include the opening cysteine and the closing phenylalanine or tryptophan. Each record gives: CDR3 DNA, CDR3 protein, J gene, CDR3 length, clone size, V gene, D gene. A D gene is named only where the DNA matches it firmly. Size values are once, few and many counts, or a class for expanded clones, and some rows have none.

cdr3_nt: TGTGCCAGCAGCTTGACTAGCGGGGCCCAAGAGACCCAGTACTTC
cdr3_aa: CASSLTSGAQETQYF
j_call: TRBJ2-5
cdr3_length: 15
clone_size: few
v_call: TRBV7-3
d_call: TRBD2

cdr3_nt: TGTGCCAGTAGTTTCGGGACAGGGGATTTGTATGGCTACACCTTC
cdr3_aa: CASSFGTGDLYGYTF
j_call: TRBJ1-2
cdr3_length: 15
clone_size: .
v_call: TRBV19
d_call: TRBD1

cdr3_nt: TGTGCCTGGAAGGGGACTAGCGGCTCCTACAATGAGCAGTTCTTC
cdr3_aa: CAWKGTSGSYNEQFF
j_call: TRBJ2-1
cdr3_length: 15
clone_size: .
v_call: TRBV30
d_call: TRBD2

cdr3_nt: TGTGCCAGCAGCAATACCGGGACAGCTTACAATGAGCAGTTCTTC
cdr3_aa: CASSNTGTAYNEQFF
j_call: TRBJ2-1
cdr3_length: 15
clone_size: .
v_call: TRBV7-2
d_call: TRBD1

cdr3_nt: TGTGCCACCAGCAGTGACGGGAGGATGAACACCGGGGAGCTGTTTTTT
cdr3_aa: CATSSDGRMNTGELFF
j_call: TRBJ2-2
cdr3_length: 16
clone_size: .
v_call: TRBV15
d_call: TRBD2

cdr3_nt: TGTGCCAGCAGCTTAGGGTGGCGGGAGGGCACAGATACGCAGTATTTT
cdr3_aa: CASSLGWREGTDTQYF
j_call: TRBJ2-3
cdr3_length: 16
clone_size: .
v_call: TRBV7-3
d_call: TRBD2

cdr3_nt: TGTGCCATCAGTGAAGGCGGAGATACGCAGTATTTT
cdr3_aa: CAISEGGDTQYF
j_call: TRBJ2-3
cdr3_length: 12
clone_size: .
v_call: TRBV10-3
d_call: .

cdr3_nt: TGTGCCAGCAGTTTATGGGGGGGAGAGAACACTGAAGCTTTCTTT
cdr3_aa: CASSLWGGENTEAFF
j_call: TRBJ1-1
cdr3_length: 15
clone_size: .
v_call: TRBV27
d_call: .

cdr3_nt: TGTGCCAGTAAAGCGGGGGAAGGGACTTTCTTT
cdr3_aa: CASKAGEGTFF
j_call: TRBJ1-1
cdr3_length: 11
clone_size: .
v_call: TRBV6-6
d_call: .

cdr3_nt: TGTGCCAGCAGCTTACCATTAAGCGGGAGGCCCTCAGATACGCAGTATTTT
cdr3_aa: CASSLPLSGRPSDTQYF
j_call: TRBJ2-3
cdr3_length: 17
clone_size: .
v_call: TRBV28
d_call: TRBD2

cdr3_nt: TGTGCCAGCAGCTTTGACGGCGGCCCTTACGACGAGCAGTACTTC
cdr3_aa: CASSFDGGPYDEQYF
j_call: TRBJ2-7
cdr3_length: 15
clone_size: .
v_call: TRBV11-2
d_call: .

cdr3_nt: TGTGCCAGCACGGGACAGGGCGCCAATCAGCCCCAGCATTTT
cdr3_aa: CASTGQGANQPQHF
j_call: TRBJ1-5
cdr3_length: 14
clone_size: .
v_call: TRBV25-1
d_call: TRBD1

cdr3_nt: TGTGCCAGCAGTTCCGCGGGGCGTTATACGGATACGCAGTATTTT
cdr3_aa: CASSSAGRYTDTQYF
j_call: TRBJ2-3
cdr3_length: 15
clone_size: few
v_call: TRBV7-3
d_call: .

cdr3_nt: TGTGCCAGCAGAGAGGACAGGTCGTATGAAAAACTGTTTTTT
cdr3_aa: CASREDRSYEKLFF
j_call: TRBJ1-4
cdr3_length: 14
clone_size: once
v_call: TRBV7-2
d_call: TRBD1

cdr3_nt: TGTGCCAGCAGCTTAGTAAGCGGGGTCACCCACTACGAGCAGTACTTC
cdr3_aa: CASSLVSGVTHYEQYF
j_call: TRBJ2-7
cdr3_length: 16
clone_size: .
v_call: TRBV7-8
d_call: TRBD2

cdr3_nt: TGTGCCTGGAGTGCGACCTCTTCCCGACTAGCGGGAGAGCCAGATACGCAGTATTTT
cdr3_aa: CAWSATSSRLAGEPDTQYF
j_call: TRBJ2-3
cdr3_length: 19
clone_size: .
v_call: TRBV30
d_call: TRBD2

cdr3_nt: TGTGCCAGCAGCTTCGGCGGGAGGTCCGGGGAGCTGTTTTTT
cdr3_aa: CASSFGGRSGELFF
j_call: TRBJ2-2
cdr3_length: 14
clone_size: .
v_call: TRBV7-2
d_call: TRBD2

cdr3_nt: TGTGCCAGCAGTGTATTAGGGGGACAGCGCAATCAGCCCCAGCATTTT
cdr3_aa: CASSVLGGQRNQPQHF
j_call: TRBJ1-5
cdr3_length: 16
clone_size: .
v_call: TRBV27
d_call: TRBD1

cdr3_nt: TGTGCCATCAGTGAGCACGGGGGGAAAGGAGACGAGCAGTACTTC
cdr3_aa: CAISEHGGKGDEQYF
j_call: TRBJ2-7
cdr3_length: 15
clone_size: .
v_call: TRBV10-3
d_call: TRBD2

cdr3_nt: TGTGCCTTTGTAGCGGGAGAAGCCTACGAGCAGTACTTC
cdr3_aa: CAFVAGEAYEQYF
j_call: TRBJ2-7
cdr3_length: 13
clone_size: .
v_call: TRBV30
d_call: TRBD2

cdr3_nt: TGTGCCAGCAGCCAGTACAGGGGGGCCGCTGGAAACACCATATATTTT
cdr3_aa: CASSQYRGAAGNTIYF
j_call: TRBJ1-3
cdr3_length: 16
clone_size: .
v_call: TRBV5-4
d_call: TRBD1

cdr3_nt: TGCGCCAGCAGCTTCCCTAGTCGGTACTTC
cdr3_aa: CASSFPSRYF
j_call: TRBJ2-7
cdr3_length: 10
clone_size: once
v_call: TRBV5-1
d_call: .

cdr3_nt: TGTGCCAGCAGCCCTAGCGCAGATACGCAGTATTTT
cdr3_aa: CASSPSADTQYF
j_call: TRBJ2-3
cdr3_length: 12
clone_size: once
v_call: TRBV7-2
d_call: .

cdr3_nt: TGTGCCAGCAGCTCCCGACTAGCGGGAGGGCCGGGAGCAGATACGCAGTATTTT
cdr3_aa: CASSSRLAGGPGADTQYF
j_call: TRBJ2-3
cdr3_length: 18
clone_size: .
v_call: TRBV7-2
d_call: TRBD2

cdr3_nt: TGTGCCAGCAGGTTGGACGCGGGTGGTTCACAGCCCCAGCATTTT
cdr3_aa: CASRLDAGGSQPQHF
j_call: TRBJ1-5
cdr3_length: 15
clone_size: once
v_call: TRBV7-2
d_call: .

cdr3_nt: TGTGCCAGCAGCCAATCCCACTCTGGGGCCAACGGCCTGACTTTC
cdr3_aa: CASSQSHSGANGLTF
j_call: TRBJ2-6
cdr3_length: 15
clone_size: .
v_call: TRBV9
d_call: .